These 21 T cell receptor beta chains were all obtained from the same sample, sequenced in a study of blood T cell repertoires in COVID-19. Produced via immunoSEQ multiplex PCR; TCRdb's table is partial and in-frame only. Altogether around 200,000 clones are present, around 91% being singletons, with the ten largest covering approximately 0.64%. Sequencing input: peripheral blood. These receptor sequences come from a man aged 45-60 years with acute or convalescent COVID-19.

This rearrangement joins TRBV30 to TRBJ2-6; D is undetermined. CDR1 and CDR2 (germline): GTSNPN, SVGIG (reference sequence). The CDR3 sequence is 15 residues long. Trimming removed 3 bases at V and 2 bases at J, with 11 bases between. The CDR3 nucleotides read TGTGCCTGGAGGAGAGATGCGGCTGGGGCCAACGTCCTGACTTTC. Protein product: CAWRRDAAGANVLTF. The variable domain in full, with the rest retrieved from reference TRBV30 and TRBJ2-6, is SQTIHQWPATLVQPVGSPLSLECTVEGTSNPNLYWYRQAAGRGLQLLFYSVGIGQISSEVPQNLSASRPQDRQFILSSKKLLLSDSGFYLCAWRRDAAGANVLTFGAGSRLTVL.

V and J are TRBV2 and TRBJ1-2, with TRBD1 identical over 12 bases. The germline V gene encodes CDR1 SNHLY and CDR2 FYNNEI. CDR3 length: 15 amino acids. V trimming: 0 bases; J trimming: 8 bases; junction bases outside the gene matches: 4. CDR3 bases: TGTGCCAGCAGTGAAGCGGGACAGGGGGCTAAGGGCTACACCTTC. It translates to CASSEAGQGAKGYTF.

The rearrangement uses TRBV7-8 and TRBJ2-6; 10 bases agree with TRBD2. Germline V lookup: CDR1 SGHVS, CDR2 FQNEAQ. The CDR3 extends over 18 amino acids. V was pared by 3 bases and J by 0 bases, with 5 bases of the junction left unmatched. The CDR3 DNA reads TGTGCCAGCAGCTTCTTCGGGACTAGCGCCTCTGGGGCCAACGTCCTGACTTTC. Translation: CASSFFGTSASGANVLTF.

V and J are TRBV18 and TRBJ2-3, with D possibly being TRBD2 (5 bases). CDR1 KGHSH and CDR2 LQKENI come from the germline V gene. The V end was cut by 5 bases, the J end by 5 bases, with 11 bases between. CDR3 length equals 13 residues. CDR3 DNA sequence: TGTGCCAGCTCAACCCTCGAGGGAGATACGCAGTATTTT. Amino acid sequence: CASSTLEGDTQYF.

The rearrangement uses TRBV27 and TRBJ1-6, with 12 positions matching TRBD1. This CDR3 is built from 16 residues. Germline assignment: CDR1 MNHEY and CDR2 SMNVEV (reference sequence). V dropped 2 bases and J dropped 9; count of bases not matched to a gene: 5. For the CDR3, the DNA is TGTGCCAGCAGTTTAAGGGACAGGGGGCTATCTTCACCCCTCCACTTT. The encoded protein is CASSLRDRGLSSPLHF.

This sequence joins TRBV27 and TRBJ2-1; 8 positions agree with TRBD1. This CDR3 contains 16 residues. The junction had 8 bases not matched to a gene; V was cut back by 7 bases and J by 0 bases. Germline CDR1 is MNHEY and CDR2 is SMNVEV (reference sequence). The CDR3: CASNPGGKLSYNEQFF. The CDR3, as DNA: TGTGCCAGCAACCCAGGGGGCAAACTCTCCTACAATGAGCAGTTCTTC.

The chain has TRBV7-3 and TRBJ2-2; D is perhaps TRBD2 (5 bases). The CDR3 is 15 residues long. Germline V gene sequence: CDR1 SGHTA, CDR2 FQGTGA. V was shortened by 2 bases and J by 5 bases, with 12 bases between the two germline ends. CDR3 coding DNA: TGTGCCAGCAGCTTATTCCCCGGGGTGACCGGGGAGCTGTTTTTT. Translation: CASSLFPGVTGELFF.

This chain connects TRBV27 to TRBJ1-6; 8 bases are shared with TRBD1. The CDR3 has 14 residues. The J segment lost 9 bases and the V segment lost 7 bases, leaving 8 bases of the junction unmatched. Germline assignment: CDR1 MNHEY and CDR2 SMNVEV (reference sequence). CDR3: CASTLGQGRSPLHF. CDR3 DNA sequence: TGTGCCAGCACCCTAGGACAGGGCCGTTCACCCCTCCACTTT.

This chain links TRBV9 with TRBJ1-2; 7 nucleotides match TRBD1. Germline V CDR1 and CDR2: SGDLS, YYNGEE. This CDR3 has 15 amino acids. The ends lost 4 bases at V and 4 bases at J; junction bases unmatched: 10. CDR3 protein: CASSTEGAPTYGYTF. For the CDR3, the DNA is TGTGCCAGCAGCACAGAGGGGGCGCCGACCTATGGCTACACCTTC. The full variable domain, rest sourced from reference TRBV9 and TRBJ1-2, is DSGVTQTPKHLITATGQRVTLRCSPRSGDLSVYWYQQSLDQGLQFLIQYYNGEERAKGNILERFSAQQFPDLHSELNLSSLELGDSALYFCASSTEGAPTYGYTFGSGTRLTVV.

This chain links TRBV29-1 with TRBJ1-2; TRBD1 matches at 8 bases. Germline V gene data show CDR1 as SQVTM and CDR2 as ANQGSEA. V lost 7 bases and J lost 4; bases outside the gene matches: 8. The CDR3 totals 13 residues. CDR3 sequence: CSARTGLSYGYTF. CDR3 nucleotide sequence: TGCAGCGCTAGGACAGGGTTATCCTATGGCTACACCTTC.

The chain uses TRBV10-3 and TRBJ2-1; 7 bases are shared with TRBD1. The CDR3 length is 12 residues. V lost 10 bases and J lost 4; bases outside the gene matches: 4. Germline V lookup: CDR1 ENHRY, CDR2 SYGVKD. The CDR3, as DNA: TGTGCCAGTAGACAGGGATACAATGAGCAGTTCTTC. Translating it yields CASRQGYNEQFF.

The CDR3 loop is CASSLGGDYGYTF. The CDR3, as DNA: TGTGCCAGCAGTTTAGGAGGGGACTATGGCTACACCTTC. This chain uses TRBV28 with TRBJ1-2; D perhaps matches TRBD1 (5 bases). V lost 2 bases to trimming and J lost 3 bases, with 7 bases between them. CDR3 length: 13 amino acids. Germline CDR1 and CDR2: MDHEN and SYDVKM.

This clone was detected only once. V and J are TRBV6-6 and TRBJ2-3, with D possibly being TRBD1 (5 bases). Germline V lookup: CDR1 MNHNY, CDR2 SVGAGI (reference sequence). The CDR3 runs to 14 residues. The germline V and J ends were trimmed by 4 bases and 0 bases, with 8 bases remaining between them. CDR3 amino acids: CASSSRVSTDTQYF. The DNA of the CDR3 is TGTGCCAGCAGTTCCAGGGTTAGCACAGATACGCAGTATTTT.

For the CDR3, the DNA is TGTGCCAGCAGTTCAGGACAGGGGAGCTACGAGCAGTACGTC. Translating gives CASSSGQGSYEQYV. The chain links TRBV6-5 to TRBJ2-7; 9 positions agree with TRBD1. The CDR3 covers 14 residues. Losses at the gene ends were 4 bases for V and 3 bases for J; bases not matched to a gene: 4. In germline, CDR1 is MNHEY, CDR2 SVGAGI.

The gene calls are TRBV27 and TRBJ2-5; unclear D gene. The CDR3 consists of 15 residues. CDR1 and CDR2 (germline): MNHEY, SMNVEV (reference sequence). V lost 5 bases and J lost 2, with 15 bases in between. The CDR3 reads CASSRSSGNQETQYF. CDR3 DNA: TGTGCCAGCAGTCGTTCCTCAGGAAATCAAGAGACCCAGTACTTC.

CDR3 bases: TGTGCCAGCAGTTTATGGGGGACAGGGTGGTACGAGCAGTACTTC. This codes for CASSLWGTGWYEQYF. The gene calls are TRBV28 and TRBJ2-7, with 9 bases that match TRBD1. The CDR3 runs 15 residues. V trimming: 0 bases; J trimming: 4 bases; junction bases outside the gene matches: 4. The germline V gene has CDR1 MDHEN and CDR2 SYDVKM.

The genes are TRBV11-3 and TRBJ1-6; TRBD1 aligns across 10 bases. The CDR3 length is 15 residues. The V and J ends lost 5 bases and 9 bases, in that order; junction bases with no gene match: 7. Germline V gene sequence: CDR1 SGHNT, CDR2 YENEEA. CDR3 sequence reads: CASSAGTGAGSPLHF. CDR3 DNA sequence: TGTGCCAGCAGCGCCGGGACAGGGGCCGGTTCACCCCTCCACTTT.

V and J are TRBV7-2 and TRBJ2-2; 7 bases are a match to TRBD2. The ends lost 1 base at V and 4 bases at J; junction bases unmatched: 6. CDR1 and CDR2 (germline): SGHTA, FQGNSA. CDR3 length equals 16 residues. CDR3 residues: CASSLVRGRATGELFF. The CDR3 DNA sequence: TGTGCCAGCAGCTTAGTTCGGGGGAGGGCCACCGGGGAGCTGTTTTTT.

The V call is TRBV27, the J call TRBJ1-1; the D is unclear. The CDR3 contains 14 residues. Germline lookup yields CDR1 MNHEY and CDR2 SMNVEV (reference sequence). V lost 3 bases and J 5 bases, leaving 13 bases between the germline ends. This CDR3 reads CASSFLNGMTEAFF. Written as DNA, the CDR3 is TGTGCCAGCAGTTTTCTAAACGGTATGACTGAAGCTTTCTTT.

This chain uses TRBV6-2 or TRBV6-3 with TRBJ2-7; TRBD1 might be the D (5 bases). Germline CDR1 MNHEY, CDR2 SVGEGT. The CDR3 loop spans 14 amino acids. V was trimmed by 4 bases and J by 5 bases, leaving 15 bases between them. CDR3: CASSFQGFADEQYV. The CDR3 DNA reads as TGTGCCAGCAGTTTCCAGGGATTCGCAGACGAGCAGTACGTC.

This clone occurred once. V gene TRBV7-9 combines with J gene TRBJ2-3; 13 positions match TRBD2. The V segment lost 6 bases and the J segment 4 bases; nucleotides outside the gene matches: 7. The V gene's germline CDR1 is SEHNR and CDR2 FQNEAQ (reference sequence). This CDR3 has 16 amino acids. CDR3 sequence: CASRTTSGRAPDTQYF. In DNA form, the CDR3 reads TGTGCCAGCAGGACAACTAGCGGGAGGGCCCCAGATACGCAGTATTTT.